Included here is one T cell receptor (beta chain) sequence, with context. In terms of age and location, participants ranged from about 18 to 100 years and lived in roughly 22 US areas. Participant-given clinical history determined each cohort assignment. This sample is drawn from a study of blood T cell repertoires in COVID-19. Study overall: PBMCs, B-cell-depleted T cells, or T cells were the source of the cDNA or gDNA that made up the material.

The CDR3 is 19 residues long. CDR1 and CDR2 (germline): SGHRS, YFSETQ. After removal of 6 bases from V and 5 bases from J, the junction contained 18 bases not matched to a gene. The data were produced by immunoSEQ multiplex PCR, yet TCRdb's version contains in-frame clones alone and is incomplete. The sample carries around 250,000 clones, approximately 90% recorded once. Sequenced sample: PBMCs or T cells enriched from blood (not recorded which). This clonotype was sampled from a man aged 50 to 60 who had been exposed to COVID-19. The chain has TRBV5-1 and TRBJ2-5; TRBD2 matches at 14 bases. CDR3 nucleotide sequence: TGCGCCAGCACCGGGACAGGAGCGGGACTAGCGGGAGACGGTGAGACCCAGTACTTC. Protein product: CASTGTGAGLAGDGETQYF.